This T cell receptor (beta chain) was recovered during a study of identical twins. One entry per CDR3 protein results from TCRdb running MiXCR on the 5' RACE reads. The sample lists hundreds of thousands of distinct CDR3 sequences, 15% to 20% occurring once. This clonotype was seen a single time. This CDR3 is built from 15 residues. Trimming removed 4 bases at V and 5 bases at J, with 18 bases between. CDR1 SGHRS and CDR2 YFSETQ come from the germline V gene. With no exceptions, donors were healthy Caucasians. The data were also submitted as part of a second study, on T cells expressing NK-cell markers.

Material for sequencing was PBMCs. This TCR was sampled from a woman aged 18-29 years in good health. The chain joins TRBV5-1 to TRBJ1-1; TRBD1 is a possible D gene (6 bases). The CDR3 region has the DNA TGCGCCAGCAGCCAGGACAGCGTTGAATGGACTGAAGCTTTCTTT. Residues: CASSQDSVEWTEAFF.